Below, 30 T cell receptor beta chains from the same sample are listed, as sequenced in a study of regulatory T cells in long-lasting Graves disease. As to time point: newly diagnosed GD, antithyroid drugs for less than 3 months. Generation of the TCR library employed RNA extracted from PBMCs. Arm-PCR of CDR3 regions and iRepertoire HTBI primers were the basis on which TCR beta libraries were built. TCRdb itself ran the multiplex PCR reads through MiXCR, one entry per CDR3 protein. Of 360,000 or so distinct CDR3 sequences in the sample, 15% to 20% were seen once. This sample was also put to use in a study of T cells in Graves' hyperthyroidism and ophthalmopathy.

Material: peripheral blood mononuclear cells (PBMCs), obtained at new diagnosis, from a patient treated with antithyroid drugs. These receptors were collected from a man aged 40-55 years with Graves disease.

This clonotype was counted at least ten times. The chain recombines TRBV27 with TRBJ1-1; D gene uncertain. In germline, CDR1 is MNHEY, CDR2 SMNVEV (reference sequence). The CDR3 loop spans 15 amino acids. The ends were cut back, 0 bases at V and 1 base at J, with 9 bases in the middle. This chain's CDR3 is CASSLSTDPNTEAFF. The CDR3 DNA follows: TGTGCCAGCAGTTTATCGACGGACCCGAACACTGAAGCTTTCTTT.

This clonotype occurred many times. The gene calls are TRBV6-2 or TRBV6-3 and TRBJ1-6, with D tentatively TRBD1 (5 bases). The CDR3 has 14 residues. The V gene's germline CDR1 is MNHEY and CDR2 SVGEGT. Trimming left V 5 bases short and J 12 bases short, with 17 bases between. Here the CDR3 DNA reads TGTGCCAGCAGTAGCGACAGCCCGGTGCGACCCCTCCACTTT. This codes for CASSSDSPVRPLHF.

V gene TRBV11-2 combines with J gene TRBJ2-4; the match to TRBD1 covers 9 bases. J was trimmed by 7 bases and V by 4 bases; bases with no gene match: 8. Germline V CDR1 and CDR2: SGHAT, FQNNGV. The CDR3 extends over 15 amino acids. This chain's CDR3 is CASSSPGTGYNIQYF. DNA of the CDR3: TGTGCCAGCAGCTCCCCCGGGACAGGGTATAACATTCAGTACTTC.

This clonotype appeared a single time. A much more abundant neighbour one base away suggests this may be a read error. This chain connects TRBV30 to TRBJ2-5; possibly TRBD1 or TRBD2 for D (6 bases each). This CDR3 is built from 12 residues. Germline assignment: CDR1 GTSNPN and CDR2 SVGIG (reference sequence). CDR3 DNA: TGTGCCTGGAACGGGGGCGCGGAGACCCTGTACTTC. It codes for CAWNGGAETLYF. Together with reference TRBV30 and TRBJ2-5, the CDR3 gives the full variable domain: SQTIHQWPATLVQPVGSPLSLECTVEGTSNPNLYWYRQAAGRGLQLLFYSVGIGQISSEVPQNLSASRPQDRQFILSSKKLLLSDSGFYLCAWNGGAETLYFGPGTRLLVL.

This clonotype came up many times. This chain joins TRBV28 and TRBJ2-1, with TRBD2 matching 9 bases. Germline trimming cut 3 bases from V and 12 bases from J; bases unmatched to any gene: 0. CDR1 and CDR2 (germline): MDHEN, SYDVKM. The CDR3 consists of 11 residues. The CDR3 spells CASSLRGGQFF. Here the CDR3 DNA reads TGTGCCAGCAGTTTGCGGGGGGGGCAGTTCTTC.

The table lists this clonotype with many counts. Compared with germline, one end of the junction differs, possibly owing to a read error. The genes are TRBV28 and TRBJ1-5; tentative D call: TRBD1 (6 bases). The CDR3 runs 15 residues. Germline values: CDR1 MDHEN, CDR2 SYDVKM. DNA of the CDR3: TGTGCCAGCAATTTAGGGGGACAAGTAAATCAGCCCCAGCATTTT. Translation gives CASNLGGQVNQPQHF.

The chain has TRBV18 and TRBJ2-3, with a tentative D call TRBD2 (6 bases). The germline CDR1 and CDR2 sequences are KGHSH and LQKENI. The V and J ends lost 1 base and 0 bases respectively, with 14 bases between them. The CDR3 consists of 17 residues. In nucleotides, the CDR3 is TGTGCCAGCTCACCACTGCTCGTCAGCGGGAGCACAGATACGCAGTATTTT. Its translation is CASSPLLVSGSTDTQYF. The whole variable domain, filled in from reference TRBV18 and TRBJ2-3, reads NAGVMQNPRHLVRRRGQEARLRCSPMKGHSHVYWYRQLPEEGLKFMVYLQKENIIDESGMPKERFSAEFPKEGPSILRIQQVVRGDSAAYFCASSPLLVSGSTDTQYFGPGTRLTVL.

This clonotype was seen ten or more times. The rearrangement links TRBV12-3 or TRBV12-4 to TRBJ1-1; TRBD1 is a possible D gene (5 bases). The germline V and J ends were trimmed by 5 bases and 8 bases, with 18 bases remaining between them. The CDR3 is 14 amino acids. In DNA, the CDR3 is TGTGCCAGCAGTGACGGGGGGACCAAATCGGAAGCTTTCTTT. Residues: CASSDGGTKSEAFF.

This clonotype was seen many times. The V and J genes are TRBV20-1 and TRBJ1-2, with 11 bases aligning to TRBD1. Trimming removed 5 bases from V and 4 bases from J; junction bases left unmatched: 3. The germline V gene encodes CDR1 DFQATT and CDR2 SNEGSKA (reference sequence). This CDR3 spans 13 amino acids. CDR3 DNA: TGCAGTGCTGCGGGACAGGGGGGCTATGGCTACACCTTC. Its protein is CSAAGQGGYGYTF.

The chain carries TRBV27 and TRBJ1-1; D not resolved. Trimming took 5 bases from V and 4 from J, leaving 14 bases between them. This CDR3 is built from 14 residues. Germline lookup yields CDR1 MNHEY and CDR2 SMNVEV (reference sequence). The CDR3 nucleotides read TGTGCCAGCAGTCGGAGGCCCCGTGGCACTGAAGCTTTCTTT. As protein: CASSRRPRGTEAFF.

This chain joins TRBV7-2 and TRBJ1-3; a possible D gene is TRBD1 (5 bases). This CDR3 spans 14 amino acids. The germline V and J ends were trimmed by 2 bases and 7 bases, with 12 bases remaining between them. Germline assignment: CDR1 SGHTA and CDR2 FQGNSA. CDR3 nucleotides: TGTGCCAGCAGCTTAACGGGCAGGGTTAACACCATATATTTT. The encoded protein is CASSLTGRVNTIYF.

This clonotype was seen at least ten times. V and J are TRBV7-6 and TRBJ2-7; 9 positions match TRBD2. CDR3 length: 15 amino acids. CDR1 and CDR2 (germline): SGHVS, FNYEAQ. V lost 5 bases to trimming and J lost 6 bases; unmatched junction nucleotides: 11. The chain's CDR3 is CASSLTWGGGAEQYF. DNA of the CDR3: TGTGCCAGCAGCCTCACATGGGGCGGGGGGGCCGAGCAGTACTTC.

The table lists this clonotype with many counts. J is TRBJ1-4 and V is TRBV28; the D is unclear. The CDR3 is 15 amino acids. V was pared by 6 bases and J by 5 bases, with 16 bases between. CDR1 and CDR2 from the germline V gene are MDHEN and SYDVKM. The CDR3 region has the DNA TGTGCCAGCAGATCGGGTCCCGGCCACAATGAAAAACTGTTTTTT. It yields the protein CASRSGPGHNEKLFF. Full variable domain (remainder filled in from reference TRBV28 and TRBJ1-4): DVKVTQSSRYLVKRTGEKVFLECVQDMDHENMFWYRQDPGLGLRLIYFSYDVKMKEKGDIPEGYSVSREKKERFSLILESASTNQTSMYLCASRSGPGHNEKLFFGSGTQLSVL.

In this sample, this clonotype turned up many times. The chain has TRBV28 and TRBJ2-7, with D tentatively TRBD2 (7 bases). CDR3 length equals 15 residues. Germline assignment: CDR1 MDHEN and CDR2 SYDVKM. V lost 7 bases and J 0 bases, leaving 16 bases between the germline ends. CDR3 nucleotides: TGTGCCAGCATCCCGGGGGGCCTAAGCTCCTACGAGCAGTACTTC. As protein: CASIPGGLSSYEQYF. Together with reference TRBV28 and TRBJ2-7, the CDR3 gives the full variable domain: DVKVTQSSRYLVKRTGEKVFLECVQDMDHENMFWYRQDPGLGLRLIYFSYDVKMKEKGDIPEGYSVSREKKERFSLILESASTNQTSMYLCASIPGGLSSYEQYFGPGTRLTVT.

This clonotype was seen at least ten times. This chain uses TRBV10-3 with TRBJ1-4; 7 bases match TRBD1. From germline, CDR1 is ENHRY and CDR2 SYGVKD. The CDR3 covers 13 residues. V dropped 4 bases and J dropped 8; count of bases not matched to a gene: 4. This CDR3 reads CAISGDSNEKLFF. CDR3 DNA sequence: TGTGCCATCAGTGGGGACAGTAACGAAAAACTGTTTTTT.

This clonotype has at least ten counts. V gene TRBV5-6 combines with J gene TRBJ2-1; 8 bases map to TRBD2. Per the germline V gene, CDR1 is SGHDT and CDR2 is YYEEEE. This CDR3 contains 17 residues. Trimming at V came to 5 bases and at J to 3 bases, leaving 13 bases not matched to a gene. The CDR3 sequence: CASRGGGPIDYYNEQFF. In nucleotides, the CDR3 is TGTGCCAGCAGGGGCGGGGGGCCGATCGACTACTACAATGAGCAGTTCTTC.

This clonotype was seen a few times. V usage is TRBV7-3 and J usage is TRBJ2-2; 7 positions match TRBD2. Germline V CDR1 and CDR2: SGHTA, FQGTGA. The CDR3 is made up of 18 amino acids. V was clipped by 2 bases and J by 0 bases; unmatched bases: 9. CDR3 in DNA: TGTGCCAGCAGCTTATTCCCCCCAAGCGGGGCGAACACCGGGGAGCTGTTTTTT. This translates into CASSLFPPSGANTGELFF.

CDR3 sequence: CSAAGTGSHEQYF. The CDR3 bases are TGCAGTGCTGCCGGGACAGGGAGCCACGAGCAGTACTTC. The V and J genes are TRBV20-1 and TRBJ2-7, with 9 nucleotides matching TRBD1. V lost 5 bases and J lost 5; bases outside the gene matches: 7. Germline CDR1 is DFQATT and CDR2 is SNEGSKA (reference sequence). The CDR3 covers 13 residues.

This clonotype was recorded at least ten times. The chain couples TRBV3-1 to TRBJ2-7, with TRBD1 identical over 7 bases. From germline, CDR1 is LGHDT and CDR2 YNNKEL (reference sequence). This CDR3 has 12 amino acids. Germline trimming cut 4 bases from V and 3 bases from J; bases unmatched to any gene: 0. The CDR3 DNA follows: TGTGCCAGCAGCCGGACAGGCTACGAGCAGTACTTC. It yields the protein CASSRTGYEQYF.

In this sample, this clonotype turned up many times. The rearrangement links TRBV5-1 to TRBJ1-3; TRBD1 matches 7 bases. This CDR3 is built from 14 residues. Losses at the gene ends were 2 bases for V and 4 bases for J; bases not matched to a gene: 3. Germline-derived CDR1 and CDR2 are SGHRS and YFSETQ. The CDR3, as DNA: TGCGCCAGCAGCTTCGGGACAGACGGAAACACCATATATTTT. Translation gives CASSFGTDGNTIYF.

CDR3 region: CASRPRQDRYTGELFF. Written as DNA, the CDR3 is TGTGCCAGCAGACCGCGCCAGGACAGGTACACCGGGGAGCTGTTTTTT. The chain couples TRBV2 to TRBJ2-2; 7 bases match TRBD1. The germline CDR1 and CDR2 sequences are SNHLY and FYNNEI. Trimming took 6 bases from V and 3 from J; bases not matched to a gene: 10. The CDR3 covers 16 residues.

This clonotype was observed at least ten times. J is TRBJ2-5 and V is TRBV18; D gene uncertain. Germline V gene lookup returns CDR1 KGHSH and CDR2 LQKENI. The CDR3 covers 13 residues. The ends were cut back, 1 base at V and 5 bases at J, with 8 bases in the middle. CDR3 in amino acids: CASSPRSGETQYF. The DNA of the CDR3 is TGTGCCAGCTCACCACGTTCGGGCGAGACCCAGTACTTC.

The V gene is TRBV7-9, the J gene TRBJ2-7, with TRBD1 matching 9 bases. The CDR3 consists of 16 residues. CDR1 and CDR2 (germline): SEHNR, FQNEAQ (reference sequence). Unmatched junction bases numbered 8, after V lost 1 base and J lost 4 bases. As DNA, the CDR3 is TGTGCCAGCAGCTTAGAGGAAGGACAGGGGTGGTACGAGCAGTACTTC. Its translation: CASSLEEGQGWYEQYF.

The chain employs TRBV7-8 and TRBJ1-3; D uncertain. V lost 1 base and J 2 bases, leaving 12 bases between the germline ends. The CDR3 spans 16 residues. Germline CDR1 and CDR2: SGHVS and FQNEAQ. The DNA of the CDR3 is TGTGCCAGCAGCTTAGGGGGAGGGCGCCCTGGAAACACCATATATTTT. It yields the protein CASSLGGGRPGNTIYF.

The chain uses TRBV7-3 and TRBJ2-2; the match to TRBD2 covers 7 bases. Germline CDR1 and CDR2: SGHTA and FQGTGA. J gave up 7 bases and V 8 bases, and 7 bases lay outside the gene matches. The length of the CDR3 is 13 residues. CDR3: CASREGGGGELFF. CDR3 nucleotide sequence: TGTGCCAGCCGTGAGGGCGGGGGCGGGGAGCTGTTTTTT.

This clonotype was counted a few times. The V call is TRBV7-2, the J call TRBJ2-1, with TRBD1 identical over 10 bases. V lost 7 bases, J lost 4 bases, and 7 bases stayed unmatched. CDR1 and CDR2 from the germline V gene are SGHTA and FQGNSA. The CDR3 has 15 residues. CDR3 in DNA: TGTGCCAGCACCACGGGACAGGGGATATACAATGAGCAGTTCTTC. It encodes CASTTGQGIYNEQFF.

This clonotype was observed a few times. This chain links TRBV7-9 with TRBJ1-5, with a possible D match to TRBD1 (5 bases). Germline assignment: CDR1 SEHNR and CDR2 FQNEAQ (reference sequence). This CDR3 contains 12 residues. V lost 3 bases to trimming and J lost 11 bases, with 11 bases between them. The CDR3 spells CASSLGGSTQHF. For the CDR3, the DNA is TGTGCCAGCAGCTTGGGGGGTTCGACCCAGCATTTT. The whole variable domain, remainder taken from reference TRBV7-9 and TRBJ1-5, is DTGVSQNPRHKITKRGQNVTFRCDPISEHNRLYWYRQTLGQGPEFLTYFQNEAQLEKSRLLSDRFSAERPKGSFSTLEIQRTEQGDSAMYLCASSLGGSTQHFGDGTRLSIL.

The chain links TRBV20-1 to TRBJ1-2, with D unclear. The germline V gene encodes CDR1 DFQATT and CDR2 SNEGSKA (reference sequence). Trimming shortened V by 5 bases and J by 8 bases, and 15 bases separated the two germline ends. CDR3 length equals 12 residues. Here the CDR3 reads CSAPLAAKGYTF. CDR3 nucleotides: TGCAGTGCTCCCTTGGCGGCTAAAGGCTACACCTTC.

This chain connects TRBV12-3 or TRBV12-4 to TRBJ1-5; D unresolved. This CDR3 has 14 amino acids. The V gene lost 2 bases and the J gene lost 0 bases, with 5 bases spanning the gap. DNA for the CDR3: TGTGCCAGCAGTTTAATTTATAGCAATCAGCCCCAGCATTTT. This translates into CASSLIYSNQPQHF.

This clonotype was seen many times. The V and J genes are TRBV28 and TRBJ2-7; 9 bases are a match to TRBD1. Germline CDR1 reads MDHEN; CDR2 reads SYDVKM. With V trimmed by 6 bases and J by 6 bases, 12 bases remained unmatched. The CDR3 sequence is 15 residues long. In nucleotides, the CDR3 is TGTGCCAGCAGCACAACCGGGACAGGGCGTCTCGAGCAGTACTTC. Its translation is CASSTTGTGRLEQYF.